Included here is one T cell receptor (beta chain) sequence, with context. Germline CDR1 is MNHEY and CDR2 is SVGAGI. CDR3 length equals 15 residues. V lost 0 bases to trimming and J lost 2 bases, with 11 bases between them. The method was immunoSEQ multiplex PCR; TCRdb's version includes in-frame clones alone and lacks a portion of them. The sample yields about 270,000 clones, around nine tenths seen once. The data belong to a study of blood T cell repertoires in COVID-19. On the study more broadly: Donors in the United States, Italy and Spain gave samples during acute or convalescent COVID-19. T cells, B-cell-depleted T cells, or PBMCs provided the cDNA or gDNA that served as material.

This rearrangement joins TRBV6-5 to TRBJ2-7; possible D gene TRBD2, 5 bases. The TCR originated in a middle-aged man with active or convalescent COVID-19. The sequenced sample consisted of peripheral blood. CDR3 coding DNA: TGTGCCAGCAGTTACTCGAAGGGAGAACCCTACGAGCAGTACTTC. It specifies CASSYSKGEPYEQYF.